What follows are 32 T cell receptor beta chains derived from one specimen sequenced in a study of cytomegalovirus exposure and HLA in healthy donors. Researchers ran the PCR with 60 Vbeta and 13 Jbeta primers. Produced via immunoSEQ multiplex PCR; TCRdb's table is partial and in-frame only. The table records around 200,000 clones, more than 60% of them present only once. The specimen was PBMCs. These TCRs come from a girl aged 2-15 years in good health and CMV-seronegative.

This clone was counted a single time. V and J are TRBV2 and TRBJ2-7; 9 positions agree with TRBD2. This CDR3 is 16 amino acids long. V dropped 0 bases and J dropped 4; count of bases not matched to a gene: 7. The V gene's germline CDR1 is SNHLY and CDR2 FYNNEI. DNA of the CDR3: TGTGCCAGCAGTGAAGCGCATAGCGGGAGTTCGTACGAGCAGTACTTC. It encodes CASSEAHSGSSYEQYF.

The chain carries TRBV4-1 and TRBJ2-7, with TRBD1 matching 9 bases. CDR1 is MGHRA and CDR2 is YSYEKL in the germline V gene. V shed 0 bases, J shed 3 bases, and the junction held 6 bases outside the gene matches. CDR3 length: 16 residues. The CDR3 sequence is CASSQDEDRGFYEQYF. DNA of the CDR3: TGCGCCAGCAGCCAAGACGAGGACAGGGGTTTCTACGAGCAGTACTTC.

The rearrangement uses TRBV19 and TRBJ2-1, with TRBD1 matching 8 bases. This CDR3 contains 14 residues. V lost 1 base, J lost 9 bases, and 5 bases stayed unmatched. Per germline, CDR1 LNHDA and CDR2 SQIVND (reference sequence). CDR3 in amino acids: CASSIARGLSEQFF. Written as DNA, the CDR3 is TGTGCCAGTAGTATAGCCAGGGGGCTAAGTGAGCAGTTCTTC.

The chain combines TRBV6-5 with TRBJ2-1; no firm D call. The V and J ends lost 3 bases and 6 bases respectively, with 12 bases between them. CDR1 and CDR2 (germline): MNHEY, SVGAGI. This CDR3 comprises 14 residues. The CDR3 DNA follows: TGTGCCAGCAGTTATATGGGCCTGTCCAATGAGCAGTTCTTC. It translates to CASSYMGLSNEQFF.

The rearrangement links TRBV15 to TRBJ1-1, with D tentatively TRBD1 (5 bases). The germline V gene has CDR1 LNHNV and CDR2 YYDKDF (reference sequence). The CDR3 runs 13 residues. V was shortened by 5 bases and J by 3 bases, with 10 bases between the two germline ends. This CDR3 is CATSAGSYTEAFF. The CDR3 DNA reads TGTGCCACCAGCGCAGGGTCTTACACTGAAGCTTTCTTT.

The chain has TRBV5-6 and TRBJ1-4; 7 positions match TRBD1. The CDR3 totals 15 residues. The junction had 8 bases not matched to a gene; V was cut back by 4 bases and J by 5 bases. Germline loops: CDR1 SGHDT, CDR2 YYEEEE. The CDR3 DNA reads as TGTGCCAGCAGCGGAGACAGGGCTAGGAATGAAAAACTGTTTTTT. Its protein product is CASSGDRARNEKLFF.

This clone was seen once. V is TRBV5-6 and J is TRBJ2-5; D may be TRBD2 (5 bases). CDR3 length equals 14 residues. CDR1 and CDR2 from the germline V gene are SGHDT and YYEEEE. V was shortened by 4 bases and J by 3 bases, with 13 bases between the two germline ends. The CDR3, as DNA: TGTGCCAGCAGCCCGGGGTGGGGAGAAGAGACCCAGTACTTC. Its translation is CASSPGWGEETQYF.

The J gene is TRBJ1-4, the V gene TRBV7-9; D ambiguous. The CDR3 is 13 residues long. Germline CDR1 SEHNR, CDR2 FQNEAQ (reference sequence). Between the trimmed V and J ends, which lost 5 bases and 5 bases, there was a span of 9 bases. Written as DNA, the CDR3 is TGTGCCAGCAGCCCCGTTGTGAATGAAAAACTGTTTTTT. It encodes CASSPVVNEKLFF.

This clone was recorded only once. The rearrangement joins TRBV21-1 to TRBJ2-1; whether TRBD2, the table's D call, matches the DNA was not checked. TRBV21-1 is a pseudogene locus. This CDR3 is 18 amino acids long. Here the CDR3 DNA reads TGTGCCAGCAGCAAAGAGTCGGGCGGGAGGGGATATTACAATGAGCAGTTCTTC. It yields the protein CASSKESGGRGYYNEQFF.

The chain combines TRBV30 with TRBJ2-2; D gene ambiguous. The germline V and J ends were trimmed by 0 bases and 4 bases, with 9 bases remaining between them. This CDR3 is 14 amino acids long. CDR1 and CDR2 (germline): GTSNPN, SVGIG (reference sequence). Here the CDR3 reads CAWSVFGATGELFF. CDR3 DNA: TGTGCCTGGAGTGTCTTTGGAGCCACCGGGGAGCTGTTTTTT.

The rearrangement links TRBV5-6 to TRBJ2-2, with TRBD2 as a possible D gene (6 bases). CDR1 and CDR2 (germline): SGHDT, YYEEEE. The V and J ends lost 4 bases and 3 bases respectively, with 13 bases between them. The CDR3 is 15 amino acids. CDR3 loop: CASSRGLLDTGELFF. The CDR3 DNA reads TGTGCCAGCAGCCGAGGACTATTGGACACCGGGGAGCTGTTTTTT.

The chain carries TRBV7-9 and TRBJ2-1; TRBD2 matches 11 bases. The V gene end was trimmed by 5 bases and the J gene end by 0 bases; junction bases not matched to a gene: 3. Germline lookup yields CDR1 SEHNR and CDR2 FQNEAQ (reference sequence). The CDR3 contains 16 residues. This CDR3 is CASSLSGRVSYNEQFF. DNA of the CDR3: TGTGCCAGCAGCCTTAGCGGGAGGGTCTCCTACAATGAGCAGTTCTTC.

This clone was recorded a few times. The CDR3 DNA reads TGTGCCTGGAGTACATTCCGCGAGGGAACTGAAGCTTTCTTT. It codes for CAWSTFREGTEAFF. The V gene is TRBV30, the J gene TRBJ1-1, with D hard to call. The CDR3 runs 14 residues. Germline assignment: CDR1 GTSNPN and CDR2 SVGIG (reference sequence). Trimming removed 2 bases at V and 5 bases at J, with 15 bases between.

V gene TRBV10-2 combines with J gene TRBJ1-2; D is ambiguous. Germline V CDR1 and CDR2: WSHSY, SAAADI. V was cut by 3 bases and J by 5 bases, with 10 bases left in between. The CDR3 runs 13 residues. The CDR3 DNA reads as TGCGCCAGCAGTGATGCAGGTGAATATGGCTACACCTTC. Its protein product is CASSDAGEYGYTF.

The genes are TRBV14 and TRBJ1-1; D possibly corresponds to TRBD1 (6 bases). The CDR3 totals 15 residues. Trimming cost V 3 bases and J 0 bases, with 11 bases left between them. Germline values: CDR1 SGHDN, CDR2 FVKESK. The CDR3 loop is CASSQLTGLNTEAFF. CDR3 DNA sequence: TGTGCCAGCAGCCAGTTGACAGGCCTGAACACTGAAGCTTTCTTT.

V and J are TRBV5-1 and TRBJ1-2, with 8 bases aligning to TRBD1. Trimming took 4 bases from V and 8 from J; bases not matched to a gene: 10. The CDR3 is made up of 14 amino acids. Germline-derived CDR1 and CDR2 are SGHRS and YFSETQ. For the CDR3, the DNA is TGCGCCAGCAGCCCACAGGGGGAAGGAGGAGGCTACACCTTC. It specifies CASSPQGEGGGYTF.

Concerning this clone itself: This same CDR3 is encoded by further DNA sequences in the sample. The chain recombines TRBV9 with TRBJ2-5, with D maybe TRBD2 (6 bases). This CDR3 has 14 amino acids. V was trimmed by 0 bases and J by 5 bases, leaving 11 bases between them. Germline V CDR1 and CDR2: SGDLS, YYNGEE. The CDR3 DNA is TGTGCCAGCAGCGTAGGAAGCGGAGGGGAGACCCAGTACTTC. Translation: CASSVGSGGETQYF.

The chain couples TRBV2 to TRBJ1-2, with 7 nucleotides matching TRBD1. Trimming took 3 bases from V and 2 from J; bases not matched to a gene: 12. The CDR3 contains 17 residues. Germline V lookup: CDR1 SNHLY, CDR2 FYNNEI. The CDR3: CASSEKDRRALNYGYTF. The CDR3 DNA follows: TGTGCCAGCAGTGAGAAGGACAGGCGAGCGTTAAACTATGGCTACACCTTC.

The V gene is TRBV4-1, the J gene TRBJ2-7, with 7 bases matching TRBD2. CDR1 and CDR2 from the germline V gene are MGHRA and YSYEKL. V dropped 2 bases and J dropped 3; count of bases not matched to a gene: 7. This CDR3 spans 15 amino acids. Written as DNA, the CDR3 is TGCGCCAGCAGCCAATCGGGAGGTTCCAACTACGAGCAGTACTTC. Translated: CASSQSGGSNYEQYF.

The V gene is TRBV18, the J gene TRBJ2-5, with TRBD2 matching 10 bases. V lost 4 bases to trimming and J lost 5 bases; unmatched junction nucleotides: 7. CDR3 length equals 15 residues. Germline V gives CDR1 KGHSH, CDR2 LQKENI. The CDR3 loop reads CASSQRTSGFETQYF. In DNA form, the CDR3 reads TGTGCCAGCTCACAAAGGACTAGCGGCTTTGAGACCCAGTACTTC.

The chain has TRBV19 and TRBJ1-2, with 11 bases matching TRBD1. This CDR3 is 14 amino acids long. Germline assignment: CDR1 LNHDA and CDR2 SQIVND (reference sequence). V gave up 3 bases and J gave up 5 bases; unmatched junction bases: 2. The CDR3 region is CASSIGTGGYGYTF. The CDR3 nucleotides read TGTGCCAGTAGTATCGGGACAGGGGGATATGGCTACACCTTC.

This CDR3 is CASSAGVDGYTF. The CDR3, as DNA: TGTGCCAGCAGCGCAGGGGTAGATGGCTACACCTTC. The chain carries TRBV6-1 and TRBJ1-2, with D possibly being TRBD1 (6 bases). V lost 6 bases and J lost 6, with 11 bases in between. Germline V gene sequence: CDR1 MNHNS, CDR2 SASEGT. There are 12 residues in the CDR3.

CDR3 region: CASSIAGGSTGELFF. As DNA, the CDR3 is TGTGCCAGTAGTATAGCGGGAGGGTCGACCGGGGAGCTGTTTTTT. This chain connects TRBV19 to TRBJ2-2; TRBD2 matches 8 bases. Germline V gene data show CDR1 as LNHDA and CDR2 as SQIVND (reference sequence). The CDR3 is 15 residues long. Unmatched junction bases numbered 3, after V lost 1 base and J lost 5 bases.

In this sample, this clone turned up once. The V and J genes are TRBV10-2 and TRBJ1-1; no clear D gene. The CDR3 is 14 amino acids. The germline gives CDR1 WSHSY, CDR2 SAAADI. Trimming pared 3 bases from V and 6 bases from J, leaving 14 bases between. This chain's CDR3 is CASSEGRRGAEAFF. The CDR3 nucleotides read TGCGCCAGCAGTGAAGGGAGGCGGGGAGCTGAAGCTTTCTTT.

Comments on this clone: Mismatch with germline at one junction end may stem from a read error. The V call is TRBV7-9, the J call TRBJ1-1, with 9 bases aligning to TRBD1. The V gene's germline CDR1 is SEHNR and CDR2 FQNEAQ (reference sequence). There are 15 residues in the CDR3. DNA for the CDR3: TGTTCCAGCAGCTTAGAGACAGGGGGGGCCACTGAAGCTTTCTTT. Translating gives CSSSLETGGATEAFF.

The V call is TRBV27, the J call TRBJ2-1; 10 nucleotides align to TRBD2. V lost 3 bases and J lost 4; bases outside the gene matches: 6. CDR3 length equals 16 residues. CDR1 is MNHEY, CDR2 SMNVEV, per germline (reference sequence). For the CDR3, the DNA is TGTGCCAGCAGTTTGGTAGCGGGAGGCCCGTACAATGAGCAGTTCTTC. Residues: CASSLVAGGPYNEQFF.

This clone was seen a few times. The CDR3 sequence is CASSPRVSGSYNEQFF. Here the CDR3 DNA reads TGTGCCAGCAGTCCGCGCGTTAGCGGGAGTTACAATGAGCAGTTCTTC. The chain is built from TRBV27 and TRBJ2-1, with 9 bases lining up with TRBD2. CDR1 is MNHEY, CDR2 SMNVEV, per germline (reference sequence). The length of the CDR3 is 16 residues. The trim removed 5 bases at V and 4 bases at J, leaving 9 bases unmatched.

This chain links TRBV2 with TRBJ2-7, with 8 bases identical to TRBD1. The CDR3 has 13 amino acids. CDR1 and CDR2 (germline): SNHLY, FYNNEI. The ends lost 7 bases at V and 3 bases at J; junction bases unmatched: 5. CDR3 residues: CASNRGVSYEQYF. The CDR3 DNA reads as TGTGCCAGCAACAGGGGGGTTAGCTACGAGCAGTACTTC. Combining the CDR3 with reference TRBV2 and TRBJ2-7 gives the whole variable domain EPEVTQTPSHQVTQMGQEVILRCVPISNHLYFYWYRQILGQKVEFLVSFYNNEISEKSEIFDDQFSVERPDGSNFTLKIRSTKLEDSAMYFCASNRGVSYEQYFGPGTRLTVT.

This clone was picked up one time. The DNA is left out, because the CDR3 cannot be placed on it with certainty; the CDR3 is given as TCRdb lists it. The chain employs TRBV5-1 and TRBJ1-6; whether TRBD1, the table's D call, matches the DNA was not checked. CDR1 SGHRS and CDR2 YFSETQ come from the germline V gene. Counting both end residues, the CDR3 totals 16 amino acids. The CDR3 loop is CASSFGPGTGIFPLHF.

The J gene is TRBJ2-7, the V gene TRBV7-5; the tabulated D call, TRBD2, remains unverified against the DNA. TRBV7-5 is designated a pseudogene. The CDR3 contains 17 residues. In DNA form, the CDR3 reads TGTGTCAGAAGCTTAGTATGCAATCGGCTAGCGAGAAGGGAGCAGTACTTC. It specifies CVRSLVCNRLARREQYF.

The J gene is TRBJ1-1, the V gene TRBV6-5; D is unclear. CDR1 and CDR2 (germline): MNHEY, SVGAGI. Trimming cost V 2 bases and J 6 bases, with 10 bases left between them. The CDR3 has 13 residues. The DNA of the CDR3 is TGTGCCAGCAGTTACCTAGAATACGCTGAAGCTTTCTTT. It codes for CASSYLEYAEAFF.

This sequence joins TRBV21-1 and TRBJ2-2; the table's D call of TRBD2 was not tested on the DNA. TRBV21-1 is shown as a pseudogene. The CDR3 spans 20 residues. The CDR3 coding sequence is TGTGCCAGCAGCAAAGGCGGGGGTCTACGGGTCAAACGACACACCGGGGAGCTGTTTTTT. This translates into CASSKGGGLRVKRHTGELFF.